The subject of this entry is one T cell receptor (beta chain). The target antigen is unknown. Template material for amplifying TCR beta CDR3 regions consisted of RNA transcripts. Initially, a first-round RT-PCR of the TCR CDR3 employed the HTBI primer set. TCRdb processed the multiplex PCR reads anew with MiXCR; each CDR3 protein has one entry. The profile shows about 290,000 distinct CDR3 sequences, roughly 17% of them singletons. The V and J ends lost 1 base and 8 bases respectively, with 12 bases between them. The CDR3 covers 14 residues. The V gene's germline CDR1 is SGDLS and CDR2 YYNGEE. This sample is drawn from a study of T cells in Graves' hyperthyroidism and ophthalmopathy. Study observations and caveats: Blood held most thyroid clonotypes expanded above 0.001 frequency.

It was uncontrolled infection, other autoimmune disease, pregnancy or lactation that excluded patients. Clinical symptoms, serum thyroxine and TRAb, thyroid ultrasound and orbital computed tomography were used for the diagnoses. The authors took PBMCs from 7.5 to 10 ml fresh peripheral blood. The rearrangement joins TRBV9 to TRBJ2-2, with D perhaps TRBD2 (6 bases). The origin of this receptor is a man between 25 and 39 years old with Graves' hyperthyroidism. The sequencing sample was made of blood. The CDR3, as DNA: TGTGCCAGCAGCGTAACCGGGAGTAGTGGGGAGCTGTTTTTT. Residues: CASSVTGSSGELFF.